This record covers a single TCR beta chain. The antigen remains undetermined. Each donor's status was that of a healthy bone marrow donor. The sample belongs to a study of cytomegalovirus exposure and HLA in healthy donors. Overall study context: Prior work identified 120 million or so unique TCR beta sequences in approximately 200 million T cells.

13 Jbeta primers and 60 Vbeta primers were used for the PCR. The repertoire was sequenced with immunoSEQ multiplex PCR; TCRdb's copy has only in-frame clones and lacks some. The sample shows about 120,000 clones, under 90% of them seen only once. Looked up from germline, CDR1 is MRHNA and CDR2 is SNTAGT. Trimming took 6 bases from V and 2 from J, leaving 16 bases between them. The CDR3 is 15 residues long. Study-level points and caveats: Most TCR sequences were seen very rarely across donors, but some public TCRs occurred in many. The study flagged around 150 TCR beta chains as cytomegalovirus-associated.

This clonotype was obtained from a woman between 35 and 50 years old in good health and CMV-seronegative. The rearrangement links TRBV6-4 to TRBJ1-2; D gene unclear. Sequenced: PBMCs. CDR3 coding DNA: TGTGCCAGCAGGGCCCAGTCCGGGTACAACTATGGCTACACCTTC. Amino acid sequence: CASRAQSGYNYGYTF.